Below, 10 T cell receptor beta chains from the same sample are listed, as sequenced in a study of CD8 T cells in ankylosing spondylitis. TCRdb re-called the 5' RACE reads with MiXCR, one entry per CDR3 protein. The sample contains around 130,000 distinct CDR3 sequences, 15% to 20% of which appear only once. The antigens for these receptors are not known. Study results and caveats: Seemingly characteristic of ankylosing spondylitis blood was a TCR beta motif consisting of 7 or 8 highly homologous variants.

Sequencing used blood, either unsorted or a sorted T cell fraction (not recorded which). The receptor source for this set is a male donor with ankylosing spondylitis.

The chain employs TRBV7-9 and TRBJ2-7; D is perhaps TRBD1 (5 bases). V was pared by 4 bases and J by 2 bases, with 15 bases between. Germline V CDR1 and CDR2: SEHNR, FQNEAQ (reference sequence). The CDR3 loop spans 15 amino acids. The CDR3 sequence is CASSSSSRGPYEQYF. Here the CDR3 DNA reads TGTGCCAGCAGCTCCTCGAGTAGGGGTCCCTACGAGCAGTACTTC.

A few counts support this clonotype. J is TRBJ1-1 and V is TRBV11-2, with unresolved D. Trimming left V 1 base short and J 4 bases short, with 4 bases between. The CDR3 has 12 residues. The germline V gene has CDR1 SGHAT and CDR2 FQNNGV. The CDR3 protein is CASSLASTEAFF. Written as DNA, the CDR3 is TGTGCCAGCAGCTTAGCCAGCACTGAAGCTTTCTTT.

The chain employs TRBV6-5 and TRBJ2-1; 9 nucleotides match TRBD1. CDR3 size: 15 residues. The junction had 5 bases not matched to a gene; V was cut back by 3 bases and J by 5 bases. In germline, CDR1 is MNHEY, CDR2 SVGAGI. CDR3: CASSYYGTGNNEQFF. As DNA, the CDR3 is TGTGCCAGCAGTTATTACGGGACAGGGAACAATGAGCAGTTCTTC.

The chain is built from TRBV27 and TRBJ2-1; no clear D. The V and J ends lost 0 bases and 6 bases respectively, with 12 bases between them. The V gene's germline CDR1 is MNHEY and CDR2 SMNVEV (reference sequence). This CDR3 is built from 15 residues. The CDR3 protein is CASSLSRSVPNEQFF. CDR3 bases: TGTGCCAGCAGTTTATCCCGGTCCGTTCCCAATGAGCAGTTCTTC.

This clonotype was found a few times. This chain joins TRBV6-5 and TRBJ2-2; tentative D call: TRBD2 (6 bases). V gave up 0 bases and J gave up 5 bases, with 13 bases separating them. The CDR3 extends over 16 amino acids. The germline gives CDR1 MNHEY, CDR2 SVGAGI. The CDR3 region has the DNA TGTGCCAGCAGTTACTCGACTATTGGAGGGACCGGGGAGCTGTTTTTT. Translating gives CASSYSTIGGTGELFF.

This clonotype was counted only a few times. The rearrangement uses TRBV27 and TRBJ1-2; D not certain. Germline V gives CDR1 MNHEY, CDR2 SMNVEV (reference sequence). This CDR3 is 15 amino acids long. The V gene lost 5 bases and the J gene lost 9 bases, with 22 bases spanning the gap. Written as DNA, the CDR3 is TGTGCCAGCAGTACGGCCCACCGACGATCGGCTCGCTACACCTTC. This encodes CASSTAHRRSARYTF.

This clonotype was seen a handful of times. The chain uses TRBV29-1 and TRBJ2-6; a weak D match, TRBD2 (5 bases). Germline CDR1 is SQVTM and CDR2 is ANQGSEA. V shed 6 bases and J shed 2 bases, with 11 bases lying between them. The CDR3 runs to 14 residues. The CDR3 protein is CSVEASPGANVLTF. The CDR3 DNA reads as TGCAGCGTCGAGGCTAGCCCTGGGGCCAACGTCCTGACTTTC.

This clonotype was counted a few times. V is TRBV30 and J is TRBJ2-7; possible D gene TRBD1, 5 bases. CDR1 is GTSNPN, CDR2 SVGIG, per germline (reference sequence). Trimming cost V 4 bases and J 4 bases, with 14 bases left between them. The CDR3 has 13 residues. The CDR3 protein is CAWTVGVGYEQYF. CDR3 bases: TGTGCCTGGACGGTAGGGGTCGGATACGAGCAGTACTTC.

This chain joins TRBV7-9 and TRBJ2-3; D ambiguous. CDR3 length equals 13 residues. CDR1 is SEHNR, CDR2 FQNEAQ, per germline (reference sequence). V lost 5 bases, J lost 5 bases, and 11 bases lay in between. In nucleotides, the CDR3 is TGTGCCAGCAGCCCATCCGGTGGAGATACGCAGTATTTT. Translating gives CASSPSGGDTQYF. The full variable domain, completed using reference TRBV7-9 and TRBJ2-3, is DTGVSQNPRHKITKRGQNVTFRCDPISEHNRLYWYRQTLGQGPEFLTYFQNEAQLEKSRLLSDRFSAERPKGSFSTLEIQRTEQGDSAMYLCASSPSGGDTQYFGPGTRLTVL.

In nucleotides, the CDR3 is TGTGCCAGCAGCCCCATTTCTAACTATGGCTACACCTTC. Protein product: CASSPISNYGYTF. This chain joins TRBV2 and TRBJ1-2; D unresolved. This CDR3 contains 13 residues. The germline gives CDR1 SNHLY, CDR2 FYNNEI. V lost 6 bases and J 0 bases, leaving 8 bases between the germline ends.